Presented here are 30 T cell receptor beta chains from one specimen sequenced in a study of blood T cell repertoires in COVID-19. TCRdb's table, derived via immunoSEQ multiplex PCR, lists solely in-frame clones and lacks some. The sample records nearly 55,000 clones, around 80% being singletons. Sequenced material: peripheral blood. The origin of the receptors is a human donor with active or convalescent COVID-19. The donor label of this sample is uncertain.

In its sample, this clone was seen once. The chain combines TRBV27 with TRBJ1-2; 9 positions match TRBD1. CDR1 is MNHEY, CDR2 SMNVEV, per germline (reference sequence). V dropped 3 bases and J dropped 7; count of bases not matched to a gene: 6. This CDR3 has 14 amino acids. CDR3 DNA: TGTGCCAGCAGTTTTTCACAGGGGGCGAGTGGCTACACCTTC. This codes for CASSFSQGASGYTF.

Concerning this clone itself: Other DNA sequences of this sample code for an identical CDR3. V gene TRBV4-1 combines with J gene TRBJ1-1; possible D gene TRBD1, 5 bases. This CDR3 is 13 amino acids long. V shed 0 bases and J shed 8 bases, with 10 bases lying between them. Germline V CDR1 and CDR2: MGHRA, YSYEKL. The CDR3 sequence: CASSQDRGLEAFF. The CDR3 bases are TGCGCCAGCAGCCAAGATAGGGGCCTAGAAGCTTTCTTT.

CDR3 sequence reads: CASSQASGQGTYLNTEAFF. The CDR3 DNA follows: TGCGCCAGCAGCCAAGCCTCCGGGCAGGGGACCTACTTGAACACTGAAGCTTTCTTT. The chain is built from TRBV4-1 and TRBJ1-1; tentatively, D is TRBD1 (6 bases). The CDR3 has 19 residues. The germline V and J ends were trimmed by 1 base and 0 bases, with 21 bases remaining between them. Germline CDR1 MGHRA, CDR2 YSYEKL.

The chain employs TRBV4-1 and TRBJ1-6; weak D call: TRBD1 (6 bases). Trimming took off 4 bases at V and 10 bases at J, with 23 bases between the two ends. Germline CDR1 and CDR2: MGHRA and YSYEKL. The CDR3 covers 17 residues. As DNA, the CDR3 is TGCGCCAGCAGCCGGCCACAGGGTCGCCGATCGGAATCACCCCTCCACTTT. It specifies CASSRPQGRRSESPLHF.

This chain links TRBV7-8 with TRBJ1-5; 9 positions match TRBD1. In germline, CDR1 is SGHVS, CDR2 FQNEAQ. The CDR3 extends over 18 amino acids. Germline trimming cut 3 bases from V and 1 base from J; bases unmatched to any gene: 10. CDR3 sequence (DNA): TGTGCCAGCAGCTTGGGACAGGGCGCGATAGAGAGCAATCAGCCCCAGCATTTT. Encoded protein: CASSLGQGAIESNQPQHF.

V usage is TRBV29-1 and J usage is TRBJ2-7, with TRBD2 identical over 9 bases. CDR1 SQVTM and CDR2 ANQGSEA come from the germline V gene. This CDR3 spans 13 amino acids. The V gene end was trimmed by 5 bases and the J gene end by 2 bases; junction bases not matched to a gene: 4. CDR3 residues: CSVSSGRPYEQYF. In DNA, the CDR3 is TGCAGCGTTAGTAGCGGGAGACCCTACGAGCAGTACTTC.

The chain joins TRBV11-3 to TRBJ2-7, with 8 bases that match TRBD2. This CDR3 comprises 15 residues. Looked up from germline, CDR1 is SGHNT and CDR2 is YENEEA. Losses at the gene ends were 5 bases for V and 0 bases for J; bases not matched to a gene: 6. The CDR3 coding sequence is TGTGCCAGCAGCAGGTGGAGCGGGAGCTCCTACGAGCAGTACTTC. Residues: CASSRWSGSSYEQYF.

This chain uses TRBV7-2 with TRBJ1-5; tentatively, D is TRBD1 (6 bases). The V gene lost 4 bases and the J gene lost 9 bases, with 16 bases spanning the gap. Germline loops: CDR1 SGHTA, CDR2 FQGNSA. The CDR3 consists of 14 residues. CDR3 in amino acids: CASSSDSYFRPQHF. The DNA of the CDR3 is TGTGCCAGCAGCTCGGACAGCTATTTTAGGCCCCAGCATTTT.

This clone came up a few times. V gene TRBV30 combines with J gene TRBJ1-3, with D hard to call. The CDR3 is 15 amino acids. Looked up from germline, CDR1 is GTSNPN and CDR2 is SVGIG (reference sequence). V lost 0 bases to trimming and J lost 0 bases, with 9 bases between them. The CDR3 DNA sequence: TGTGCCTGGAGTGTACTTTCGAGCTCTGGAAACACCATATATTTT. It specifies CAWSVLSSSGNTIYF. Filled out from reference TRBV30 and TRBJ1-3, the complete variable domain reads SQTIHQWPATLVQPVGSPLSLECTVEGTSNPNLYWYRQAAGRGLQLLFYSVGIGQISSEVPQNLSASRPQDRQFILSSKKLLLSDSGFYLCAWSVLSSSGNTIYFGEGSWLTVV.

CDR3 amino acids: CASSLGGQLLTGELFF. CDR3 bases: TGTGCCAGCAGCTTGGGCGGCCAGCTCCTCACCGGGGAGCTGTTTTTT. The chain joins TRBV5-6 to TRBJ2-2; the D is unclear. The V end lost 0 bases, the J end lost 4 bases, and 13 bases lay between the germline ends. From germline, CDR1 is SGHDT and CDR2 YYEEEE. There are 16 residues in the CDR3.

V is TRBV29-1 and J is TRBJ2-3; 8 bases line up with TRBD1. V gave up 3 bases and J gave up 4 bases; unmatched junction bases: 12. Looked up from germline, CDR1 is SQVTM and CDR2 is ANQGSEA. The CDR3 spans 16 residues. CDR3 sequence (DNA): TGCAGCGTTGATAACTCCGTGACAGGGGCCCCAGATACGCAGTATTTT. Amino acid sequence: CSVDNSVTGAPDTQYF.

The chain has TRBV18 and TRBJ1-6; 9 nucleotides agree with TRBD1. Trimming removed 3 bases from V and 5 bases from J; junction bases left unmatched: 5. This CDR3 is 16 amino acids long. CDR1 and CDR2 (germline): KGHSH, LQKENI. The CDR3: CASSPLWTGDNSPLHF. Here the CDR3 DNA reads TGTGCCAGCTCACCTCTCTGGACAGGGGATAATTCACCCCTCCACTTT.

The V and J genes are TRBV30 and TRBJ2-7; D not certain. The CDR3 extends over 13 amino acids. Trimming removed 2 bases at V and 5 bases at J, with 13 bases between. Germline V gene sequence: CDR1 GTSNPN, CDR2 SVGIG (reference sequence). Here the CDR3 reads CAWSIRDNHEQYF. CDR3 DNA: TGTGCCTGGAGTATACGAGACAACCACGAGCAGTACTTC.

The chain is built from TRBV18 and TRBJ1-6, with D possibly being TRBD1 (6 bases). Germline-derived CDR1 and CDR2 are KGHSH and LQKENI. The CDR3 extends over 16 amino acids. V lost 6 bases to trimming and J lost 2 bases, with 14 bases between them. The CDR3 sequence is CASSQLDSTYNSPLHF. In nucleotides, the CDR3 is TGTGCCAGCTCCCAATTGGACAGCACCTATAATTCACCCCTCCACTTT.

The rearrangement uses TRBV5-1 and TRBJ2-4; a weak D match, TRBD2 (5 bases). V gave up 0 bases and J gave up 4 bases, with 11 bases separating them. This CDR3 has 15 amino acids. Germline V gene lookup returns CDR1 SGHRS and CDR2 YFSETQ. CDR3 region: CASSLGGQSKNIQYF. Here the CDR3 DNA reads TGCGCCAGCAGCTTGGGAGGGCAGTCAAAAAACATTCAGTACTTC.

This clone was detected a few times. This sequence joins TRBV5-5 and TRBJ1-5; weak D call: TRBD1 (6 bases). Germline V gene sequence: CDR1 SGHKS, CDR2 YYEKEE (reference sequence). Deletions cut 3 bases from V and 9 bases from J, with 16 bases between. The CDR3 loop spans 14 amino acids. The CDR3 DNA reads TGTGCCAGCAGCTGGGGACAAGGTCAAGGGCCCCAGCATTTT. Amino acid sequence: CASSWGQGQGPQHF.

The chain uses TRBV29-1 and TRBJ1-1; D gene unclear. This CDR3 contains 12 residues. The V end lost 2 bases, the J end lost 1 base, and 5 bases lay between the germline ends. The germline V gene has CDR1 SQVTM and CDR2 ANQGSEA. The DNA of the CDR3 is TGCAGCGTTGAAATAGAGAACACTGAAGCTTTCTTT. This gives the protein CSVEIENTEAFF.

This chain connects TRBV15 to TRBJ2-7; 8 bases map to TRBD1. Germline CDR1 and CDR2: LNHNV and YYDKDF (reference sequence). Trimming took 0 bases from V and 5 from J; bases not matched to a gene: 6. This CDR3 has 15 residues. The CDR3 reads CATSRDPGGVDEQYF. The CDR3 bases are TGTGCCACCAGCAGAGATCCAGGGGGCGTCGACGAGCAGTACTTC.

This clone came up a few times. The chain carries TRBV28 and TRBJ1-5, with a possible D match to TRBD1 (5 bases). Per the germline V gene, CDR1 is MDHEN and CDR2 is SYDVKM. The CDR3 covers 15 residues. The V end lost 2 bases, the J end lost 3 bases, and 11 bases lay between the germline ends. The CDR3 region is CASSLRQGINQPQHF. The CDR3 DNA follows: TGTGCCAGCAGTTTAAGGCAGGGAATCAATCAGCCCCAGCATTTT. The full variable domain, in which reference TRBV28 and TRBJ1-5 provide the parts outside the CDR3, is DVKVTQSSRYLVKRTGEKVFLECVQDMDHENMFWYRQDPGLGLRLIYFSYDVKMKEKGDIPEGYSVSREKKERFSLILESASTNQTSMYLCASSLRQGINQPQHFGDGTRLSIL.

This chain connects TRBV24-1 to TRBJ2-1; TRBD1 agrees at 7 bases. V gave up 4 bases and J gave up 5 bases; unmatched junction bases: 7. This CDR3 is built from 15 residues. Germline V gene data show CDR1 as KGHDR and CDR2 as SFDVKD. CDR3: CATSDSGGPDNEQFF. The CDR3 DNA is TGTGCCACCAGTGACTCAGGGGGTCCAGACAATGAGCAGTTCTTC.

The CDR3 DNA reads TGTGCCAGCAGTCCGCAGTCCGGGACAGATACGCAGTATTTT. Translation gives CASSPQSGTDTQYF. J is TRBJ2-3 and V is TRBV7-3; D not resolved. The germline CDR1 and CDR2 sequences are SGHTA and FQGTGA. Deletions cut 6 bases from V and 3 bases from J, with 13 bases between. The CDR3 has 14 residues. The whole variable domain, remainder taken from reference TRBV7-3 and TRBJ2-3, is GAGVSQTPSNKVTEKGKYVELRCDPISGHTALYWYRQSLGQGPEFLIYFQGTGAADDSGLPNDRFFAVRPEGSVSTLKIQRTERGDSAVYLCASSPQSGTDTQYFGPGTRLTVL.

This chain connects TRBV21-1 to TRBJ1-1; TRBD1, the table's D call, lacks a check against the DNA. TRBV21-1 counts as a pseudogene. This CDR3 region has 16 residues. The CDR3 sequence: CASSTGDRLLGTEAFF. CDR3 bases: TGTGCCAGCAGCACCGGGGACAGACTGCTCGGGACTGAAGCTTTCTTT.

This clone was detected only once. The chain carries TRBV24-1 and TRBJ2-1; no firm D call. The CDR3 runs to 12 residues. V was trimmed by 5 bases and J by 5 bases, leaving 6 bases between them. Germline V gene data show CDR1 as KGHDR and CDR2 as SFDVKD. The CDR3 sequence is CATSGQNNEQFF. CDR3 DNA sequence: TGTGCCACCAGTGGTCAGAACAATGAGCAGTTCTTC.

The chain recombines TRBV24-1 with TRBJ2-2; D not resolved. The CDR3 spans 13 residues. Between the trimmed V and J ends, which lost 3 bases and 1 base, there was a span of 2 bases. Germline lookup yields CDR1 KGHDR and CDR2 SFDVKD. The CDR3 DNA reads TGTGCCACCAGTGATCAGAACACCGGGGAGCTGTTTTTT. This encodes CATSDQNTGELFF.

This clone occurred a few times. V gene TRBV5-5 combines with J gene TRBJ2-1; TRBD2 aligns across 11 bases. The trim removed 5 bases at V and 3 bases at J, leaving 4 bases unmatched. CDR1 and CDR2 from the germline V gene are SGHKS and YYEKEE (reference sequence). This CDR3 contains 15 residues. CDR3 DNA sequence: TGTGCCAGCAGAGACGGACTAGCGGGCTACAATGAGCAGTTCTTC. This translates into CASRDGLAGYNEQFF.

The table lists this clone with a few counts. This sequence joins TRBV11-2 and TRBJ2-7; 8 bases align to TRBD1. This CDR3 spans 14 amino acids. In germline, CDR1 is SGHAT, CDR2 FQNNGV. The ends lost 6 bases at V and 1 base at J; junction bases unmatched: 5. In nucleotides, the CDR3 is TGTGCCAGCAGACTAGGACAGGGTTCCTACGAGCAGTACTTC. As protein: CASRLGQGSYEQYF.

V gene TRBV6-5 combines with J gene TRBJ2-2; 7 nucleotides agree with TRBD2. This CDR3 contains 15 residues. The germline V gene has CDR1 MNHEY and CDR2 SVGAGI. The V and J ends lost 7 bases and 8 bases, in that order; junction bases with no gene match: 13. The DNA of the CDR3 is TGTGCCAGCACCGGCGGGAGTCTGGTGGGAGGGGAGCTGTTTTTT. Protein sequence: CASTGGSLVGGELFF.

CDR3: CASSSRDKNQPQHF. DNA of the CDR3: TGTGCCAGCAGCAGCCGGGACAAAAATCAGCCCCAGCATTTT. V gene TRBV6-6 combines with J gene TRBJ1-5; D possibly corresponds to TRBD1 (6 bases). The CDR3 has 14 residues. V lost 6 bases to trimming and J lost 4 bases, with 13 bases between them. Germline V gene data show CDR1 as MNHNY and CDR2 as SVGAGI (reference sequence).

The J gene is TRBJ1-4, the V gene TRBV4-1, with D uncertain. Trimming shortened V by 3 bases and J by 7 bases, and 21 bases separated the two germline ends. The germline V gene encodes CDR1 MGHRA and CDR2 YSYEKL. This CDR3 spans 17 amino acids. Written as DNA, the CDR3 is TGCGCCAGCAGCCAGCCGAGGTTGGTACGTGGGTCTGAAAAACTGTTTTTT. Encoded protein: CASSQPRLVRGSEKLFF.

This clone was counted a single time. The V gene is TRBV2, the J gene TRBJ2-2; D possibly corresponds to TRBD2 (6 bases). Germline CDR1 and CDR2: SNHLY and FYNNEI. Between the trimmed V and J ends, which lost 6 bases and 2 bases, there was a span of 13 bases. This CDR3 is built from 15 residues. CDR3: CASRTSSLNTGELFF. CDR3 bases: TGTGCCAGCAGAACTAGCTCCCTAAACACCGGGGAGCTGTTTTTT.